This entry features one TCR beta chain sequence. This record comes from a study of blood T cell repertoires in COVID-19. The overall study: The samples span acute and convalescent COVID-19 from the United States, Italy and Spain. The cDNA or gDNA used as material had been derived from T cells, B-cell-depleted T cells, or PBMCs.

V was pared by 0 bases and J by 3 bases, with 6 bases between. Germline V gene data show CDR1 as SGHAT and CDR2 as FQNNGV. CDR3 length equals 13 residues. TCRdb keeps only in-frame clones here, not all; method: immunoSEQ multiplex PCR. The sample contains about 250,000 clones, 84% of which appear only once. The sequenced material came from peripheral blood. The source is a man aged 50 to 60 with acute or convalescent COVID-19. The chain joins TRBV11-2 to TRBJ2-7, with D unresolved. The CDR3 DNA follows: TGTGCCAGCAGCTTAGATCCCCTCTACGAGCAGTACTTC. Its translation is CASSLDPLYEQYF.